What follows are 29 T cell receptor beta chains derived from one specimen sequenced in a study. MiXCR was run by TCRdb on the 5' RACE reads, yielding one entry per CDR3 protein. The sample consists of approximately 12,000 distinct CDR3 sequences, more than 40% of them appearing once. The sequencing input was tumor-infiltrating naive CD4+ T cells sorted from the breast tumor. This sample's subset: naive CD4+ T cells, CD4+CD45RA+CD25-. These receptors came from a female donor with breast cancer.

V usage is TRBV18 and J usage is TRBJ1-2, with 7 bases aligning to TRBD1. The CDR3 is 12 residues long. CDR1 is KGHSH and CDR2 is LQKENI in the germline V gene. V lost 3 bases to trimming and J lost 5 bases; unmatched junction nucleotides: 0. CDR3: CASSPGQYGYTF. The CDR3, as DNA: TGTGCCAGCTCACCGGGACAGTATGGCTACACCTTC.

The table lists this clonotype with a few counts. The chain is built from TRBV6-2 or TRBV6-3 and TRBJ2-6; D perhaps matches TRBD2 (6 bases). Per germline, CDR1 MNHEY and CDR2 SVGEGT. Between the trimmed V and J ends, which lost 5 bases and 0 bases, there was a span of 14 bases. There are 17 residues in the CDR3. The CDR3 region is CASSPSPGGSGANVLTF. The CDR3 bases are TGTGCCAGCAGTCCCAGCCCCGGGGGCTCTGGGGCCAACGTCCTGACTTTC.

V usage is TRBV19 and J usage is TRBJ1-5, with D possibly TRBD1 on 5 matching bases. The V and J ends lost 9 bases and 6 bases respectively, with 18 bases between them. There are 14 residues in the CDR3. In germline, CDR1 is LNHDA, CDR2 SQIVND (reference sequence). CDR3 protein: CASDSGRFAQPQHF. In nucleotides, the CDR3 is TGTGCCAGCGACAGTGGGCGATTCGCTCAGCCCCAGCATTTT.

This clonotype is judged medium-sized. The V and J genes are TRBV7-2 and TRBJ2-1; no clear D gene. Trimming removed 2 bases at V and 10 bases at J, with 12 bases between. This CDR3 has 13 residues. Germline V gene sequence: CDR1 SGHTA, CDR2 FQGNSA. The CDR3 DNA follows: TGTGCCAGCAGCTTATCCCTCCTCAAGGAGCAGTTCTTC. It yields the protein CASSLSLLKEQFF.

This chain joins TRBV7-2 and TRBJ1-6, with D possibly being TRBD1 (5 bases). V shed 2 bases and J shed 0 bases, with 11 bases lying between them. CDR3 length: 17 residues. Per the germline V gene, CDR1 is SGHTA and CDR2 is FQGNSA. DNA of the CDR3: TGTGCCAGCAGCTTACAGGGCCCAAGCTCCTATAATTCACCCCTCCACTTT. This encodes CASSLQGPSSYNSPLHF.

This chain links TRBV30 with TRBJ2-4, with a tentative D call TRBD1 (6 bases). Between the trimmed V and J ends, which lost 4 bases and 1 base, there was a span of 8 bases. Germline lookup yields CDR1 GTSNPN and CDR2 SVGIG (reference sequence). CDR3 length: 13 residues. CDR3 sequence: CAWTGDAKNIQYF. In DNA form, the CDR3 reads TGTGCCTGGACAGGGGATGCCAAAAACATTCAGTACTTC.

This chain connects TRBV5-5 to TRBJ2-1; 8 bases align to TRBD2. Germline CDR1 is SGHKS and CDR2 is YYEKEE (reference sequence). This CDR3 is built from 20 residues. V lost 4 bases, J lost 0 bases, and 18 bases stayed unmatched. The CDR3 region is CASSRIAGWGAIGSYNEQFF. In DNA form, the CDR3 reads TGTGCCAGCAGCCGAATAGCGGGATGGGGGGCCATCGGCTCCTACAATGAGCAGTTCTTC.

This chain joins TRBV15 and TRBJ2-7; TRBD1 matches 10 bases. The CDR3 is 14 residues long. Germline V gene data show CDR1 as LNHNV and CDR2 as YYDKDF (reference sequence). The CDR3 DNA is TGTGCCACCAGCAGTTCCACCGGGACAGGGGATTTCCACGTC. This sequence encodes CATSSSTGTGDFHV.

The chain employs TRBV4-1 and TRBJ2-7; no definite D call. CDR1 and CDR2 (germline): MGHRA, YSYEKL. The V and J ends lost 1 base and 0 bases respectively, with 16 bases between them. The CDR3 consists of 17 residues. CDR3 protein: CASSQGYQVLYSYEQYF. CDR3 bases: TGCGCCAGCAGCCAAGGTTATCAGGTCCTTTACTCCTACGAGCAGTACTTC.

The genes are TRBV20-1 and TRBJ1-3; D gene unclear. From germline, CDR1 is DFQATT and CDR2 SNEGSKA (reference sequence). The CDR3 is 16 residues long. The CDR3 here is CRPPGKWASSGNTIYF. The CDR3 nucleotides read TGCAGGCCACCGGGGAAGTGGGCCTCCTCTGGAAACACCATATATTTT.

The V and J genes are TRBV5-1 and TRBJ1-6; D not resolved. V dropped 0 bases and J dropped 8 bases, with 9 bases sitting between them. The germline CDR1 and CDR2 sequences are SGHRS and YFSETQ. CDR3 length: 14 residues. CDR3 residues: CASSLVVGHSPLHF. CDR3 DNA sequence: TGCGCCAGCAGCTTGGTAGTAGGCCATTCACCCCTCCACTTT.

This clonotype was found once. J is TRBJ2-3 and V is TRBV7-2, with D possibly TRBD1 on 5 matching bases. V lost 0 bases to trimming and J lost 0 bases, with 7 bases between them. Germline V CDR1 and CDR2: SGHTA, FQGNSA. CDR3 length: 15 residues. The CDR3 sequence: CASSLADTSTDTQYF. The CDR3 bases are TGTGCCAGCAGCTTAGCGGACACTAGCACAGATACGCAGTATTTT.

This clonotype was seen a handful of times. The chain carries TRBV7-2 and TRBJ1-1, with TRBD1 as a possible D gene (6 bases). Between the trimmed V and J ends, which lost 5 bases and 10 bases, there was a span of 20 bases. This CDR3 region has 14 residues. Germline lookup yields CDR1 SGHTA and CDR2 FQGNSA. Here the CDR3 DNA reads TGTGCCAGCAGCCGCGACCCGGGGGGCTTGGGAGCTTTCTTT. Translating it yields CASSRDPGGLGAFF.

The chain carries TRBV6-2 or TRBV6-3 and TRBJ1-2; D is possibly TRBD1 (5 bases). The CDR3 is 12 amino acids. Germline V lookup: CDR1 MNHEY, CDR2 SVGEGT. Trimming cost V 7 bases and J 5 bases, with 11 bases left between them. CDR3 in DNA: TGTGCCAGCACCGACGGGGGTTATGGCTACACCTTC. It translates to CASTDGGYGYTF.

This chain joins TRBV5-1 and TRBJ2-1; 9 nucleotides align to TRBD2. The CDR3 has 15 amino acids. Germline CDR1 SGHRS, CDR2 YFSETQ. V was clipped by 5 bases and J by 5 bases; unmatched bases: 8. The DNA of the CDR3 is TGCGCCAGCAGGTTCGGACTAGCGTCGAACAATGAGCAGTTCTTC. Its translation is CASRFGLASNNEQFF.

This clonotype was seen more than once but under ten times. The chain employs TRBV4-3 and TRBJ2-1; D is undetermined. V lost 0 bases and J lost 10, with 10 bases in between. The CDR3 totals 13 residues. CDR1 is LGHNA, CDR2 YSLEER, per germline. Here the CDR3 DNA reads TGCGCCAGCAGCCAAGAAGCTCCCGGCGAGCAGTTCTTC. Protein sequence: CASSQEAPGEQFF.

The chain has TRBV4-1 and TRBJ2-5; D uncertain. The CDR3 is made up of 14 amino acids. V was clipped by 0 bases and J by 2 bases, with 7 bases between them. Germline CDR1 and CDR2: MGHRA and YSYEKL. As DNA, the CDR3 is TGCGCCAGCAGCCAAGAGGGCACGCAAGAGACCCAGTACTTC. Translating it yields CASSQEGTQETQYF.

The chain uses TRBV29-1 and TRBJ1-5; D is perhaps TRBD1 (6 bases). Germline V CDR1 and CDR2: SQVTM, ANQGSEA. The CDR3 has 14 amino acids. With 6 bases removed from V and 3 bases from J, the gap between germline ends came to 15 bases. CDR3 sequence (DNA): TGCAGCGTGGGCACAGGGACCAACAATCAGCCCCAGCATTTT. Translating gives CSVGTGTNNQPQHF.

This clonotype was seen a handful of times. The rearrangement joins TRBV7-2 to TRBJ1-2; tentative D call: TRBD1 (5 bases). Trimming stripped 1 base from V and 4 bases from J, with 13 bases between. This CDR3 region has 15 residues. The germline V gene has CDR1 SGHTA and CDR2 FQGNSA. In DNA form, the CDR3 reads TGTGCCAGCAGCTTAGGAGGCTGGGGGGTCTATGGCTACACCTTC. Its translation is CASSLGGWGVYGYTF.

CDR3 amino acids: CASSRGLRTGELFF. The CDR3 coding sequence is TGTGCCAGCAGCAGAGGCCTACGCACCGGGGAGCTGTTTTTT. This chain joins TRBV7-8 and TRBJ2-2; D is unresolved. Between the trimmed V and J ends, which lost 5 bases and 4 bases, there was a span of 11 bases. Germline CDR1 is SGHVS and CDR2 is FQNEAQ. This CDR3 has 14 residues.

The gene calls are TRBV7-8 and TRBJ2-3, with 7 bases aligning to TRBD1. Germline V lookup: CDR1 SGHVS, CDR2 FQNEAQ. The CDR3 sequence is 13 residues long. The ends lost 5 bases at V and 14 bases at J; junction bases unmatched: 13. CDR3 nucleotides: TGTGCCAGCAGCCCTGGGGGCCCCAGGGGGTTGTATTTT. Residues: CASSPGGPRGLYF.

V is TRBV5-1 and J is TRBJ1-5; D possibly corresponds to TRBD1 (6 bases). Per the germline V gene, CDR1 is SGHRS and CDR2 is YFSETQ. This CDR3 spans 16 amino acids. Deletions cut 1 base from V and 7 bases from J, with 18 bases between. CDR3 DNA sequence: TGCGCCAGCAGCTTGTTGTTGGGGGCGCGAGACCAGCCCCAGCATTTT. It specifies CASSLLLGARDQPQHF.

The chain recombines TRBV4-3 with TRBJ1-2; D not certain. This CDR3 has 15 residues. Germline loops: CDR1 LGHNA, CDR2 YSLEER. The V end lost 1 base, the J end lost 0 bases, and 9 bases lay between the germline ends. Written as DNA, the CDR3 is TGCGCCAGCAGCCAAGTTTCAGCAACTAACTATGGCTACACCTTC. Protein product: CASSQVSATNYGYTF.

The chain uses TRBV4-1 and TRBJ1-2, with a weak D call TRBD1 (6 bases). Between the trimmed V and J ends, which lost 1 base and 4 bases, there was a span of 10 bases. The CDR3 covers 14 residues. The germline CDR1 and CDR2 sequences are MGHRA and YSYEKL. DNA of the CDR3: TGCGCCAGCAGCCAAGTTTCAGGGGCCTATGGCTACACCTTC. Its translation: CASSQVSGAYGYTF.

V usage is TRBV9 and J usage is TRBJ2-6; maybe TRBD2 (6 bases). The V and J ends lost 3 bases and 0 bases respectively, with 13 bases between them. This CDR3 has 17 amino acids. From germline, CDR1 is SGDLS and CDR2 YYNGEE. The CDR3 coding sequence is TGTGCCAGCAGCGAAACGGGACTCCTCTCTGGGGCCAACGTCCTGACTTTC. This codes for CASSETGLLSGANVLTF.

This clonotype was observed a few times. J is TRBJ2-6 and V is TRBV20-1, with D perhaps TRBD2 (5 bases). The CDR3 runs to 12 residues. CDR1 is DFQATT, CDR2 SNEGSKA, per germline (reference sequence). V gave up 4 bases and J gave up 9 bases, with 10 bases separating them. The CDR3 loop is CSATKGDNVLTF. As DNA, the CDR3 is TGCAGTGCTACTAAGGGAGACAACGTCCTGACTTTC.

CDR3 residues: CATGTGNTEAFF. DNA of the CDR3: TGTGCCACCGGGACAGGGAACACTGAAGCTTTCTTT. The rearrangement joins TRBV7-9 to TRBJ1-1, with 8 bases matching TRBD1. This CDR3 is built from 12 residues. Trimming took 10 bases from V and 1 from J; bases not matched to a gene: 2. Looked up from germline, CDR1 is SEHNR and CDR2 is FQNEAQ (reference sequence).

The chain is built from TRBV12-3 or TRBV12-4 and TRBJ1-5; tentative D call: TRBD1 (6 bases). Trimming removed 3 bases from V and 6 bases from J, with 12 bases in between. The CDR3 runs 14 residues. The CDR3 sequence: CASSFGRGGQPQHF. CDR3 DNA sequence: TGTGCCAGCAGTTTCGGCAGGGGTGGTCAGCCCCAGCATTTT.

The chain joins TRBV28 to TRBJ1-1; TRBD1 aligns across 10 bases. Germline CDR1 MDHEN, CDR2 SYDVKM. CDR3 size: 14 residues. After removal of 6 bases from V and 4 bases from J, the junction contained 5 bases not matched to a gene. The CDR3 loop is CASSPDRGRTEAFF. As DNA, the CDR3 is TGTGCCAGCAGCCCAGACAGGGGGCGCACTGAAGCTTTCTTT.